Listed here are 11 T cell receptor beta chains from one sample, sequenced in a study of monozygotic twins with inflammatory bowel disease. TCRdb reanalyzed the 5' RACE reads and collapses them to one entry per CDR3 protein, without DNA. This table holds 420,000 or so distinct CDR3 sequences. Source material: blood. The origin of the receptors is a human donor with ulcerative colitis or Crohn's disease, or a healthy co-twin of an affected twin (not recorded which).

V is TRBV5-4 and J is TRBJ1-1; TCRdb outputs TRBD1, but without DNA this stays unchecked. Per germline, CDR1 SGHNT and CDR2 YYREEE (reference sequence). The CDR3 covers 18 residues. CDR3 residues: CASSLGWTGGAGDTEAFF.

The rearrangement links TRBV2 to TRBJ2-2. This CDR3 has 14 amino acids. Germline loops: CDR1 SNHLY, CDR2 FYNNEI. CDR3 residues: CASRVTFNTGELFF.

This chain uses TRBV7-9 with TRBJ2-2; the D gene TCRdb calls, TRBD1, cannot be checked with no DNA. CDR3 length equals 15 residues. Germline V gene data show CDR1 as SEHNR and CDR2 as FQNEAQ (reference sequence). CDR3 protein: CASTLGTGLSGELFF.

V gene TRBV6-5 combines with J gene TRBJ2-3. The CDR3 extends over 13 amino acids. Germline V CDR1 and CDR2: MNHEY, SVGAGI. Here the CDR3 reads CARDTRGTDTQYF.

This chain uses TRBV11-2 with TRBJ2-7; TCRdb's D call, TRBD2, is unchecked because there is no DNA. Germline V gene sequence: CDR1 SGHAT, CDR2 FQNNGV. CDR3 length: 14 amino acids. The CDR3: CASSLFGLLDEQYF.

This sequence joins TRBV19 and TRBJ1-5. This CDR3 comprises 13 residues. CDR1 and CDR2 (germline): LNHDA, SQIVND (reference sequence). The CDR3 region is CASSIEMRQPQHF. Variable domain in full (rest from reference TRBV19 and TRBJ1-5): DGGITQSPKYLFRKEGQNVTLSCEQNLNHDAMYWYRQDPGQGLRLIYYSQIVNDFQKGDIAEGYSVSREKKESFPLTVTSAQKNPTAFYLCASSIEMRQPQHFGDGTRLSIL.

The V gene is TRBV2, the J gene TRBJ1-5; checking the TCRdb D call of TRBD1 is not possible without DNA. The CDR3 length is 19 residues. Per germline, CDR1 SNHLY and CDR2 FYNNEI. CDR3 sequence: CASSQQGRGPKISNQPQHF. The full variable domain, in which reference TRBV2 and TRBJ1-5 provide the parts outside the CDR3, is EPEVTQTPSHQVTQMGQEVILRCVPISNHLYFYWYRQILGQKVEFLVSFYNNEISEKSEIFDDQFSVERPDGSNFTLKIRSTKLEDSAMYFCASSQQGRGPKISNQPQHFGDGTRLSIL.

The rearrangement links TRBV7-6 to TRBJ2-7; without DNA, the TCRdb call of TRBD1 cannot be checked. The germline V gene has CDR1 SGHVS and CDR2 FNYEAQ. CDR3 length: 16 amino acids. CDR3 loop: CASSLVAGREEGEQYF.

The chain couples TRBV28 to TRBJ1-5; TCRdb designates TRBD1, a call that cannot be tested without DNA. Germline CDR1 MDHEN, CDR2 SYDVKM. The CDR3 length is 14 residues. CDR3 sequence: CASLDRGLNQPQHF.

The genes are TRBV5-1 and TRBJ2-7. The CDR3 spans 14 residues. CDR1 and CDR2 from the germline V gene are SGHRS and YFSETQ. The CDR3 spells CASSIDSNPYEQYF.

The gene calls are TRBV5-1 and TRBJ1-1. This CDR3 is 14 amino acids long. Looked up from germline, CDR1 is SGHRS and CDR2 is YFSETQ. The CDR3 sequence is CASSLDRGNTEAFF.